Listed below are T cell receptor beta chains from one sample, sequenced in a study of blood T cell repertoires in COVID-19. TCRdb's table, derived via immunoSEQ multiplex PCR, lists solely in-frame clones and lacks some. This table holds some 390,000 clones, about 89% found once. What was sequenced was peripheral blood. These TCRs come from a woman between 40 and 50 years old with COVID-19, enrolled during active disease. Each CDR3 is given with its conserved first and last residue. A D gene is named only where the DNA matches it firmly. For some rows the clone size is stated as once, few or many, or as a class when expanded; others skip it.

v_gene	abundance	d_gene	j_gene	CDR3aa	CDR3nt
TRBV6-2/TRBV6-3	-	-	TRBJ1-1	CASSYELLNTEAFF	TGTGCCAGCAGTTACGAACTTTTGAACACTGAAGCTTTCTTT
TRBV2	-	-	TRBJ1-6	CASIGGGEDSPLHF	TGTGCCAGCATAGGTGGAGGGGAGGATTCACCCCTCCACTTT
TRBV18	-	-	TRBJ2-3	CASRQADTQYF	TGTGCCAGCCGCCAGGCAGATACGCAGTATTTT
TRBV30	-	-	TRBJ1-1	CAWIRTEAFF	TGTGCCTGGATACGGACTGAAGCTTTCTTT
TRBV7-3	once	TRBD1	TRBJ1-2	CASSSATGDGYTF	TGTGCCAGCAGCTCGGCGACAGGGGACGGCTACACCTTC
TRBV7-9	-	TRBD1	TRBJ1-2	CASSSGRQGTYGYTF	TGTGCCAGCAGCTCCGGGAGACAGGGGACCTATGGCTACACCTTC
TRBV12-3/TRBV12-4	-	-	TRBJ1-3	CATRPSSGNTIYF	TGTGCCACCAGACCTAGCTCTGGAAACACCATATATTTT
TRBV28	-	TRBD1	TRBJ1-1	CATLDWDSRTENTEAFF	TGTGCCACCCTCGACTGGGACAGCAGAACGGAGAACACTGAAGCTTTCTTT
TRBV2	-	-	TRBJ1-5	CASSLNSNQPQHF	TGTGCCAGCAGTCTAAATAGCAATCAGCCCCAGCATTTT
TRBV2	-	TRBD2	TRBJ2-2	CASRAGGPGGTGELFF	TGTGCCAGCAGGGCGGGAGGGCCCGGTGGGACCGGGGAGCTGTTTTTT
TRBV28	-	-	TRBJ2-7	CASRSSGQGLSYEQYF	TGTGCCAGCAGGTCAAGTGGGCAGGGACTCTCCTACGAGCAGTACTTC
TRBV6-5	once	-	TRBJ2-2	CASGGSGFTGELFF	TGTGCCAGTGGGGGGTCCGGATTCACCGGGGAGCTGTTTTTT
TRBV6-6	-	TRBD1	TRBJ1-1	CASSYWTGRATEAFF	TGTGCCAGCAGTTACTGGACAGGTCGCGCCACTGAAGCTTTCTTT
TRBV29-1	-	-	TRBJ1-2	CSVDKGDTNYGYTF	TGCAGCGTTGACAAGGGGGATACTAACTATGGCTACACCTTC
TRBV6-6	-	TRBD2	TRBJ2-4	CASSYWRLAGENIQYF	TGTGCCAGCAGTTACTGGCGACTAGCTGGCGAAAACATTCAGTACTTC
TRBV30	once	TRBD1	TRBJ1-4	CAWHTGTGFEKLFF	TGTGCCTGGCACACCGGGACAGGGTTTGAAAAACTGTTTTTT
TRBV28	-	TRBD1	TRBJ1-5	CASSLTRGQTREPQHF	TGTGCCAGCAGCCTAACCCGGGGACAGACAAGGGAGCCCCAGCATTTT
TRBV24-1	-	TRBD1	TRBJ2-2	CATSLSTGGSGELFF	TGTGCCACCAGTCTTTCAACAGGGGGCTCCGGGGAGCTGTTTTTT
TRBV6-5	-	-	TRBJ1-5	CASSKRLTDDQPQHF	TGTGCCAGCAGTAAACGCCTGACTGATGATCAGCCCCAGCATTTT
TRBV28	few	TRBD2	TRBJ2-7	CASSPDLGRVYEQYF	TGTGCCAGCAGTCCGGATCTAGGGAGGGTTTACGAGCAGTACTTC
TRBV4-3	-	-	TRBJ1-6	CASSQDRRVHNSPLHF	TGCGCCAGCAGCCAAGATCGCAGGGTCCATAATTCACCCCTCCACTTT
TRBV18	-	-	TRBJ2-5	CASSPPGRFQETQYF	TGTGCCAGCTCACCACCGGGGCGGTTCCAAGAGACCCAGTACTTC
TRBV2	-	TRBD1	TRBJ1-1	CASGGQGQGVGAFF	TGTGCCAGCGGGGGACAGGGTCAGGGGGTGGGAGCTTTCTTT
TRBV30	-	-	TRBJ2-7	CAWSSAGLWEQYF	TGTGCCTGGAGTTCGGCAGGACTGTGGGAGCAGTACTTC
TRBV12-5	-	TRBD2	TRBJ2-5	CASAASGGETQYF	TGTGCTAGTGCGGCTAGCGGGGGAGAGACCCAGTACTTC
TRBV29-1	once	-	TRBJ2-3	CSVDEGTDTQYF	TGCAGCGTTGATGAGGGTACAGATACGCAGTATTTT
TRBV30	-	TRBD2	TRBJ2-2	CAYSGRSTGELFF	TGTGCCTATAGCGGGAGGTCCACCGGGGAGCTGTTTTTT
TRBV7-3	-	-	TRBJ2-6	CASSLMQTLGSGANVLTF	TGTGCCAGCAGCTTAATGCAGACCCTAGGCTCTGGGGCCAACGTCCTGACTTTC
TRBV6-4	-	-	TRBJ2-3	CASSDSADSTDTQYF	TGTGCCAGCAGTGACTCAGCGGACAGCACAGATACGCAGTATTTT
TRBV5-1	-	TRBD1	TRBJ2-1	CASSSRTGYNEQFF	TGCGCCAGCAGCTCGAGGACAGGCTACAATGAGCAGTTCTTC
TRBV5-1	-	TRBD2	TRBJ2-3	CASSPGLAGSDTQYF	TGCGCCAGCAGTCCGGGACTAGCGGGATCAGATACGCAGTATTTT
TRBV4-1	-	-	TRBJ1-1	CASSQDVQGARLDEAFF	TGCGCCAGCAGCCAAGATGTTCAGGGCGCACGGCTCGATGAAGCTTTCTTT
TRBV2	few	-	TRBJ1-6	CASIARQTNSPLHF	TGTGCCAGCATAGCTCGACAGACTAATTCACCCCTCCACTTT
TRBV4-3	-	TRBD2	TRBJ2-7	CASSQDTTPSGLAGGSSYEQYF	TGCGCCAGCAGCCAAGATACCACCCCTTCGGGACTAGCGGGAGGGAGTTCCTACGAGCAGTACTTC
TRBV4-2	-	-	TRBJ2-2	CASSQDNGGAGELFF	TGTGCCAGCAGCCAAGATAATGGCGGAGCCGGGGAGCTGTTTTTT
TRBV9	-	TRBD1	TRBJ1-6	CASSARIQGTSSPLHF	TGTGCCAGCAGCGCCCGGATACAGGGGACGAGTTCACCCCTCCACTTT
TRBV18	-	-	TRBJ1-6	CASSPSDTYNSPLHF	TGTGCCAGCTCACCCTCGGACACTTATAATTCACCCCTCCACTTT
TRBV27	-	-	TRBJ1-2	CASSFVQGNYGYTF	TGTGCCAGCAGTTTCGTCCAGGGAAACTATGGCTACACCTTC
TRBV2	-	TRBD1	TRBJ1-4	CASSATGRGRNEKLFF	TGTGCCAGCAGTGCAACGGGTAGGGGGCGGAATGAAAAACTGTTTTTT
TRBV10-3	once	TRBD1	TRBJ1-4	CAISESNPGTANEKLFF	TGTGCCATCAGTGAGTCCAACCCCGGGACAGCTAATGAAAAACTGTTTTTT
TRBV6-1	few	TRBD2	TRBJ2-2	CASSEAPSGANTGELFF	TGTGCCAGCAGTGAAGCGCCTAGCGGAGCGAACACCGGGGAGCTGTTTTTT
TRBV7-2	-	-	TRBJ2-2	CASSLLRIANTGELFF	TGTGCCAGCAGCTTACTGAGAATCGCGAACACCGGGGAGCTGTTTTTT
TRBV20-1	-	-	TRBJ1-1	CSASTGTLNTEAFF	TGCAGTGCTAGTACCGGGACTTTGAACACTGAAGCTTTCTTT
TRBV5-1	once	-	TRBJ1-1	CASSLEAQGNTEAFF	TGCGCCAGCAGCTTGGAGGCACAGGGGAACACTGAAGCTTTCTTT
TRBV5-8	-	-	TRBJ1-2	CASSLGGNYGYTF	TGTGCCAGCAGCTTGGGAGGGAACTATGGCTACACCTTC
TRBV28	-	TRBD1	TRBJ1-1	CASSPGPGQGLKAFF	TGTGCCAGCAGTCCCGGGCCGGGACAGGGGTTAAAAGCTTTCTTT
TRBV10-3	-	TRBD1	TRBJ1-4	CAIRTGEEKLFF	TGTGCCATCCGGACAGGGGAGGAAAAACTGTTTTTT
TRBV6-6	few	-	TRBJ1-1	CASSYRGGTEAFF	TGTGCCAGCAGTTACCGGGGGGGGACTGAAGCTTTCTTT
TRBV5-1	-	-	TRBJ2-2	CASSLVWTAQGNTGELFF	TGCGCCAGCAGCTTGGTTTGGACAGCCCAAGGGAACACCGGGGAGCTGTTTTTT
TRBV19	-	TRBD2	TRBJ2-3	CATNRLAGGEDTQYF	TGTGCCACCAACCGACTAGCGGGAGGGGAAGATACGCAGTATTTT
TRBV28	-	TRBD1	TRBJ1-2	CASSLTGVNYGYTF	TGTGCCAGCAGTTTAACAGGGGTAAACTATGGCTACACCTTC
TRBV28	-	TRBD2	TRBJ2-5	CASSLRGGQETQYF	TGTGCCAGCAGTTTACGGGGGGGTCAAGAGACCCAGTACTTC
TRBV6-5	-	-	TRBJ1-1	CASSYSRGTEAFF	TGTGCCAGCAGTTACTCGCGGGGCACTGAAGCTTTCTTT